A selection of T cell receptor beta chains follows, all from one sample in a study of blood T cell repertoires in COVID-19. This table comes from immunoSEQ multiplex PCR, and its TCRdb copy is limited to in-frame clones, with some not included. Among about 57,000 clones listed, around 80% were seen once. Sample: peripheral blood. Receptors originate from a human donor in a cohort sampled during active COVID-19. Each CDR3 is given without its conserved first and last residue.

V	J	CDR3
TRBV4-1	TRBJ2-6	ASSQARTGLSGANVLT
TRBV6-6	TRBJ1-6	ASSGRTGHNSPLH
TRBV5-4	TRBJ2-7	ASSEGQFTAYEQY
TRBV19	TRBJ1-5	ASSMVGQRRNQPQH
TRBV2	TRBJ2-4	ASSRTEIAKNIQY
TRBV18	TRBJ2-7	ASSRRDPKPYEQY
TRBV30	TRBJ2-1	AWSAGRTAIDEQF
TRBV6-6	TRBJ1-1	ASSYVGGTEAF
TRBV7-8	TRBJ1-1	ASSLTQGSTEAF
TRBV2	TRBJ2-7	ASSEAGGAYEQY
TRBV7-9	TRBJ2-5	ASSTRDFEETQY
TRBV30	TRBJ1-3	AWSPSGGSGNTIY
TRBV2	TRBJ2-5	ASRKREVQETQY
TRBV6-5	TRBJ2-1	ATRYGTSYVNEQF
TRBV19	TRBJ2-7	ASSDSRGGSYEQY
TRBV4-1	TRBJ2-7	ASSQLGLVSYEQY
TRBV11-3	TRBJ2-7	ASSPSGGPQIYEQY
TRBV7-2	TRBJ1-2	ASRRQEDGYT
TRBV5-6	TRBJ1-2	ASSPDREGYGYT
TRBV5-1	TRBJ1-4	ASSFTGGWEKLF